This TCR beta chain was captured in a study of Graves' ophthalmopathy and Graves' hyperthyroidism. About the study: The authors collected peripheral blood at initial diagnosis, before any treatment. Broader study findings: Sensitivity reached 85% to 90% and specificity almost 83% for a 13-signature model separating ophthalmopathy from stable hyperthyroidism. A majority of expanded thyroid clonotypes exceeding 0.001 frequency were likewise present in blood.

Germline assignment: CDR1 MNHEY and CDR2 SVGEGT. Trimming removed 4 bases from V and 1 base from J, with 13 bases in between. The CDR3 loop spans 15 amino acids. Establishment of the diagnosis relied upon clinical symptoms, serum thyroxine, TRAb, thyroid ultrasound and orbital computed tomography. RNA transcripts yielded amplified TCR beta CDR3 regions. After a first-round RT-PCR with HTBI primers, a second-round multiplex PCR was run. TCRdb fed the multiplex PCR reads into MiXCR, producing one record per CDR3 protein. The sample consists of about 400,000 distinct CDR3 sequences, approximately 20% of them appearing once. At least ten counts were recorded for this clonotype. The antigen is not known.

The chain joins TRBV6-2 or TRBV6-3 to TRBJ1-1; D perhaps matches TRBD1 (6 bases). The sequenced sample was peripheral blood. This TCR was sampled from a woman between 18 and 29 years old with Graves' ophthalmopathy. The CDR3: CASSFNRESNTEAFF. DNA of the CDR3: TGTGCCAGCAGTTTTAACAGGGAGTCGAACACTGAAGCTTTCTTT.